The TCR beta chain under discussion was sequenced for a study of CD8 T cells in ankylosing spondylitis (dated by TCRdb to between 2016 and 2019). Notes on the research overall: To find TCR variants linked to disease, the study profiled T cell receptor beta repertoires in ankylosing spondylitis patients and healthy donors. In total, the full study cohort was made up of some 110 healthy donors and more than 20 ankylosing spondylitis patients. Peripheral blood was sampled, and synovial fluid was also collected from ankylosing spondylitis patients. Study-wide findings and limitations: The disease-linked clones showed a CD8+ phenotype and occurred at relatively low frequencies in peripheral blood. Blood from ankylosing spondylitis patients appeared to be characterized by a TCR beta motif made up of eight highly homologous amino acid variants. Significant enrichment of the disease-linked clones was reported in matched synovial fluid samples from ankylosing spondylitis patients. Some TCR beta motif variants had previously been reported in synovial fluid and blood of reactive arthritis patients, which suggested common disease-initiation mechanisms.

The run used an Illumina HiSeq 2500. Quantitative 5'-RACE with molecular barcodes was the method used to prepare the TCR beta libraries. The study's own analysis went as follows. Disease-linked TCR variants were identified with a new computational method built on a probabilistic model of VDJ rearrangement. TCRdb reanalyzed the raw reads on its own, using fastp at Q25 for trimming and MiXCR for clone calling, and kept in-frame beta chains. Every entry covers one CDR3 protein and lists the most common genes and DNA from its rows. The V and J calls, along with clone size, are taken from TCRdb and not from the paper's own processing. This sample lists 180,000 or so distinct CDR3 sequences; roughly 10% were detected once. The ten biggest clones cover almost 30% of the sample. This clonotype was seen at least ten times. The antigen this receptor binds is unknown. No per-base quality is available; no much larger clone lies one base away.

The CDR3 contains 14 residues, cysteine and phenylalanine counted. Only the CDR3 region is kept as DNA, spanning 42 bases read in frame from base 1. V is shortened by 0 bases, J by 5 bases, and the region joining them spans 11 bases. CDR1 and CDR2 (SGHRS, YFSETQ) derive from the germline V gene. The V gene is TRBV5-1 and the J gene is TRBJ2-5; the D gene is perhaps TRBD1, from 5 matching bases. The origin of this receptor is a male donor with ankylosing spondylitis or in good health (not recorded which). The sample taken for sequencing was blood, either unsorted or a sorted T cell fraction (not recorded which). For the CDR3, the sequence is CASSLDRPGETQYF. The DNA sequence follows: TGCGCCAGCAGCTTGGACCGACCAGGGGAGACCCAGTACTTC. Beyond the CDR3, the reference TRBV5-1 and TRBJ2-5 genes provide the residues; the full variable domain reads: KAGVTQTPRYLIKTRGQQVTLSCSPISGHRSVSWYQQTPGQGLQFLFEYFSETQRNKGNFPGRFSGRQFSNSRSEMNVSTLELGDSALYLCASSLDRPGETQYFGPGTRLLVL.